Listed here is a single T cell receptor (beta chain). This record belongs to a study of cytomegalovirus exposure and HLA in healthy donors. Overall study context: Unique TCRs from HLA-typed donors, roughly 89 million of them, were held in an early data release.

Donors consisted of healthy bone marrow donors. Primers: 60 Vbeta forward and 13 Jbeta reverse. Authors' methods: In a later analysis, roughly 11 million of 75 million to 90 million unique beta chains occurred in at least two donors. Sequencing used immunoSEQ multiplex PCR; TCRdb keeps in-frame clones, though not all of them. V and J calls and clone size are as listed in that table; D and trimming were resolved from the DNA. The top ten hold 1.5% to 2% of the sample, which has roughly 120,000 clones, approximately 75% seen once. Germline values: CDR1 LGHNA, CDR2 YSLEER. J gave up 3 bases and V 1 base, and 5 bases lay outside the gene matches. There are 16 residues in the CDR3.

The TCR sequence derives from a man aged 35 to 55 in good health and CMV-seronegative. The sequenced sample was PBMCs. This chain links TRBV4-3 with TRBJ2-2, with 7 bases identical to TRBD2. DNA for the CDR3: TGCGCCAGCAGCCAAGGTGGGAGGGCCTACACCGGGGAGCTGTTTTTT. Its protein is CASSQGGRAYTGELFF.